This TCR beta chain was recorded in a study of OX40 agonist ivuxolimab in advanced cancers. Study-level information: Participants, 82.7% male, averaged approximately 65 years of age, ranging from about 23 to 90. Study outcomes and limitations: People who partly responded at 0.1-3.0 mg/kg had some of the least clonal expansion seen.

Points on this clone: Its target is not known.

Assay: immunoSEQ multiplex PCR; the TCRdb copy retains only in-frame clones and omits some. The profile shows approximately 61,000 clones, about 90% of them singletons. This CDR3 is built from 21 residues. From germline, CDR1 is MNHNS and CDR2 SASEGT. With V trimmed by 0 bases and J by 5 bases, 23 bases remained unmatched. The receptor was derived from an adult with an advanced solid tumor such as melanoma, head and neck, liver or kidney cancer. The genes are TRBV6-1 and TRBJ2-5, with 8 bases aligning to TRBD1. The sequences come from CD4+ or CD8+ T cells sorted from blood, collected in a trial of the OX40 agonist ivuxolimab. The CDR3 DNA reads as TGTGCCAGCAGTGAAGCTTTCCCGGGACAGGTCCCATTCGGTAGATTTGAGACCCAGTACTTC. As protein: CASSEAFPGQVPFGRFETQYF.